The present entry profiles one TCR beta chain with its context. Original methodology: Reference gene primer amplification in the assay estimated nucleated cell counts. The data were produced by immunoSEQ multiplex PCR, yet TCRdb's version contains in-frame clones alone and is incomplete. That table gives V, J and clone size, and the DNA gave D and trimming. The data hold 200,000 to 300,000 clones, with roughly 86% observed a single time. The sample belongs to a study of blood T cell repertoires in COVID-19. At the level of the study: The United States, Italy and Spain provided the acute and convalescent COVID-19 samples. PBMCs, B-cell-depleted T cells, or T cells were the source of the cDNA or gDNA that made up the material.

Germline CDR1 is LNHDA and CDR2 is SQIVND (reference sequence). The V gene lost 2 bases and the J gene lost 2 bases, with 13 bases spanning the gap. The CDR3 extends over 16 amino acids. The material sequenced was peripheral blood. The clonotype was recovered from a man aged 40-50 years who had recovered from COVID-19. The rearrangement links TRBV19 to TRBJ1-5, with a possible D match to TRBD1 (6 bases). The CDR3 nucleotides read TGTGCCAGTAGTATATCCACAGGGTTTGGCAATCAGCCCCAGCATTTT. It specifies CASSISTGFGNQPQHF. Supplemented by reference TRBV19 and TRBJ1-5, the full variable domain reads DGGITQSPKYLFRKEGQNVTLSCEQNLNHDAMYWYRQDPGQGLRLIYYSQIVNDFQKGDIAEGYSVSREKKESFPLTVTSAQKNPTAFYLCASSISTGFGNQPQHFGDGTRLSIL.